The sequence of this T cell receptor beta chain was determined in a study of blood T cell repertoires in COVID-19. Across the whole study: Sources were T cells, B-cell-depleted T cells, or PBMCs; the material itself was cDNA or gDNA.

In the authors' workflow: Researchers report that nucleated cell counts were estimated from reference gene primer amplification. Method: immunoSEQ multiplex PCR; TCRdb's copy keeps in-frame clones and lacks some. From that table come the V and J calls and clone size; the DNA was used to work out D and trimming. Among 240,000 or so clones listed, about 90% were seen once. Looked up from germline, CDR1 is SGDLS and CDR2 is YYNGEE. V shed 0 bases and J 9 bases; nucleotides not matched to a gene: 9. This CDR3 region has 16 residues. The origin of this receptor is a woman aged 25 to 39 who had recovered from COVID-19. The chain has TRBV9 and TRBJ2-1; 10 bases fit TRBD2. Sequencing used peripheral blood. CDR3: CASSVELAGFLTEQFF. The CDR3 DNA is TGTGCCAGCAGCGTAGAACTAGCGGGGTTTTTAACTGAGCAGTTCTTC.